This is a list of T cell receptor beta chains from one sample in a study of cytomegalovirus exposure and HLA in healthy donors. Profiling relied on immunoSEQ multiplex PCR, and the TCRdb table lists in-frame clones only, not all of them. The repertoire shows about 70,000 clones; the top ten hold 2.4%. The sequencing input was PBMCs. The receptor set was obtained from a female donor in good health and CMV-seropositive. Each CDR3 is given with its conserved first and last residue. Each record gives: D gene, V gene, clone size, J gene, CDR3 DNA, CDR3 protein. D genes are given only for firm matches. Clone size appears in some rows only: once, few, many, or a class for an expanded clone.

TRBD2	TRBV9	-	TRBJ2-7	TGTGCCAGCAGCGAGGTAGCGGGATCGAACTACGAGCAGTACTTC	CASSEVAGSNYEQYF
TRBD1	TRBV7-8	-	TRBJ2-7	TGTGCCAGCAGCTTGGACAGGGCCGCCTACGAGCAGTACTTC	CASSLDRAAYEQYF
TRBD1	TRBV5-6	-	TRBJ1-1	TGTGCCAGCAGCTTGGTGGGAGCCGGGACAGAAGAAGCTTTCTTT	CASSLVGAGTEEAFF
-	TRBV11-3	-	TRBJ2-3	TGTGCCAGCAGCTTAGTGGGGGGGCAGTTATATTTT	CASSLVGGQLYF
-	TRBV13	-	TRBJ2-3	TGTGCCAGCAGCTTAGGACTACTCACAGATACGCAGTATTTT	CASSLGLLTDTQYF
TRBD1	TRBV28	-	TRBJ1-4	TGTGCCAGCAGTTTTGAGGACAGGGGTAATGAAAAACTGTTTTTT	CASSFEDRGNEKLFF
-	TRBV6-5	-	TRBJ1-1	TGTGCCAGCAGTTACATACAGGGCACTGAAGCTTTCTTT	CASSYIQGTEAFF
TRBD1	TRBV28	-	TRBJ1-1	TGTGCCAGCAGTGCCTCGGGACAGGGAAACACTGAAGCTTTCTTT	CASSASGQGNTEAFF
-	TRBV10-3	-	TRBJ1-4	TGTGCCATCAGTGCAATCCCGGCGGGGGCGCAGGAAAAACTGTTTTTT	CAISAIPAGAQEKLFF
TRBD1	TRBV30	-	TRBJ2-6	TGTGCCTGGACCGCCGGATACAGGGGAAACTCTGGGGCCAACGTCCTGACTTTC	CAWTAGYRGNSGANVLTF
-	TRBV6-6	-	TRBJ2-7	TGTGCCAGCAGTACGGGGGACAGCTCCTACGAGCAGTACTTC	CASSTGDSSYEQYF
-	TRBV6-5	-	TRBJ1-5	TGTGCCAGCACCCGGGGGGGAAATCAGCCCCAGCATTTT	CASTRGGNQPQHF
TRBD1	TRBV25-1	-	TRBJ2-2	TGTGCCAGCAGTCCAGGGGGAACGCACACCGGGGAGCTGTTTTTT	CASSPGGTHTGELFF
-	TRBV6-1	-	TRBJ2-3	TGTGCCAGCAGTGATCCGGGACTGCCCACAGATACGCAGTATTTT	CASSDPGLPTDTQYF
-	TRBV19	-	TRBJ1-6	TGTGCCAGTAGTATACTGGGACTAGGGGCGAGGAATTCACCCCTCCACTTT	CASSILGLGARNSPLHF
-	TRBV6-5	-	TRBJ1-6	TGTGCCAGCAGTTACTCCCCAGGTAGCGATTCACCCCTCCACTTT	CASSYSPGSDSPLHF
-	TRBV4-3	-	TRBJ1-1	TGCGCCAGCAGCCCCGGACAGAGGAACACTGAAGCTTTCTTT	CASSPGQRNTEAFF
-	TRBV28	-	TRBJ1-1	TGTGCCAGCAGTACCTACGAGGGCACTGAAGCTTTCTTT	CASSTYEGTEAFF
-	TRBV10-3	-	TRBJ2-7	TGTGCCATCAGGAGCGCGTACGAGCAGTACTTC	CAIRSAYEQYF
TRBD2	TRBV4-1	-	TRBJ2-7	TGCGCCAGCAGCCAAGAAGGGACAAAACTAGCGGGAGCCTACGAGCAGTACTTC	CASSQEGTKLAGAYEQYF
TRBD2	TRBV30	-	TRBJ2-7	TGTGCCGGGCGGGAGATAGAGGGTGAAGTCCACGAGCAGTACTTC	CAGREIEGEVHEQYF
TRBD2	TRBV10-3	-	TRBJ2-1	TGTGCCATCAGGAGCGGGGGGGGTCATGAGCAGTTCTTC	CAIRSGGGHEQFF
TRBD2	TRBV4-2	-	TRBJ2-3	TGTGCCAGCAGCCAAGATTCGGCTAGCGGGCCAGATACGCAGTATTTT	CASSQDSASGPDTQYF
-	TRBV5-1	-	TRBJ1-2	TGCGCCAGCAGCCCAGCGGACAGTTTTTTAAATGGCTACACCTTC	CASSPADSFLNGYTF
-	TRBV5-1	-	TRBJ2-7	TGCGCCAGCAGCTTGCTGTCGGGAGTAGAAGAGCAGTACTTC	CASSLLSGVEEQYF
-	TRBV4-1	-	TRBJ2-7	TGCGCCAGCAGCCAAGAAGGGGGCGAGCAGTACTTC	CASSQEGGEQYF
-	TRBV6-5	-	TRBJ1-2	TGTGCCAGCTGGGGGGGGGCGGGTATGGATGGCTACACCTTC	CASWGGAGMDGYTF
-	TRBV7-3	-	TRBJ2-3	TGTGCCAGCAGCTTAGCGACTAGCACAGATACGCAGTATTTT	CASSLATSTDTQYF
TRBD1	TRBV4-3	-	TRBJ2-3	TGCGCCAGCAGCCAAGATTTCCCCCTCGGACAGGGGGCCCCAGATACGCAGTATTTT	CASSQDFPLGQGAPDTQYF
-	TRBV6-5	-	TRBJ1-1	TGTGCCAGCAGAATTACAGCGAACACTGAAGCTTTCTTT	CASRITANTEAFF
TRBD1	TRBV6-5	-	TRBJ1-1	TGTGCCAGCACAAGACAGGGGGCTTCTGAAGCTTTCTTT	CASTRQGASEAFF
-	TRBV30	-	TRBJ2-7	TGTGCCTGGGCCTCCTCGGGATTCCAGTACTTC	CAWASSGFQYF
-	TRBV25-1	-	TRBJ2-7	TGTGCCAGCAGTGAAGGATGGCAGGGTTACGAGCAGTACTTC	CASSEGWQGYEQYF
TRBD1	TRBV4-3	-	TRBJ1-5	TGCGCCAGCAGCCAAGAGGCCCAGGGGGTCAATCAGCCCCAGCATTTT	CASSQEAQGVNQPQHF
-	TRBV30	-	TRBJ2-3	TGTGCCTGGAAACGGGATTCTGGGGATACGCAGTATTTT	CAWKRDSGDTQYF
-	TRBV9	-	TRBJ1-4	TGTGCCAGCAGCGTTCTCAAAGACAGGCTGAATGAAAAACTGTTTTTT	CASSVLKDRLNEKLFF
-	TRBV5-1	-	TRBJ2-5	TGCGCCAGCAGCCCCTTAGCGCACCAAGAGACCCAGTACTTC	CASSPLAHQETQYF
TRBD1	TRBV19	-	TRBJ1-6	TGTGCCAGTAGTACAACAGGGGATTCACCCCTCCACTTT	CASSTTGDSPLHF
-	TRBV4-1	-	TRBJ2-7	TGCGCCAGCCAAATGACTAGAGGGGGCAACTACGAGCAGTACTTC	CASQMTRGGNYEQYF
-	TRBV6-1	-	TRBJ2-2	TGTGCCAGCGGTTCGGGAAGGGACACCGGGGAGCTGTTTTTT	CASGSGRDTGELFF
TRBD1	TRBV28	-	TRBJ1-1	TGTGCCAGCAGCTCAGACAGGGTAAGGAGCACTGAAGCTTTCTTT	CASSSDRVRSTEAFF
-	TRBV6-6	-	TRBJ1-2	TGTGCCAGCAGTCACCAACAGGGAGTAGAAGGCTACACCTTC	CASSHQQGVEGYTF
TRBD1	TRBV12-5	-	TRBJ1-3	TGTGCTAGTGGTATCCCAGGGGGCGGCTCTGGAAACACCATATATTTT	CASGIPGGGSGNTIYF
-	TRBV30	-	TRBJ1-5	TGTGCCTGGAAGCCCGGTCCCAGCAATCAGCCCCAGCATTTT	CAWKPGPSNQPQHF
TRBD1	TRBV4-2	-	TRBJ1-1	TGTGCCAGCAGCCAAGCGGGGACAGGGCAGGTGAACACTGAAGCTTTCTTT	CASSQAGTGQVNTEAFF
TRBD1	TRBV7-9	-	TRBJ2-7	TGTGCCAGCAGCGACAAACCGGGACAGGGCTCCTACGAGCAGTACTTC	CASSDKPGQGSYEQYF
-	TRBV20-1	-	TRBJ1-1	TGCAGTGCTACTCCAGGCCCCGAAGCTTTCTTT	CSATPGPEAFF
-	TRBV29-1	-	TRBJ2-1	TGCAGCGTTGATGGCCTAGCCAGGTATGAGCAGTTCTTC	CSVDGLARYEQFF
TRBD1	TRBV4-3	-	TRBJ2-5	TGCGCCAGCAGCCTGGGGACAGGGGAGGGCCAAGAGACCCAGTACTTC	CASSLGTGEGQETQYF
TRBD2	TRBV5-1	-	TRBJ2-3	TGCGCCAGCAGCTTGGCCCTCCAGTCTAGCGGGGCGGGCAACACAGATACGCAGTATTTT	CASSLALQSSGAGNTDTQYF
TRBD1	TRBV4-1	-	TRBJ2-7	TGCGCCAGCAGCCTTGGGGACAGGGGGTACGAGCAGTACTTC	CASSLGDRGYEQYF
-	TRBV18	-	TRBJ1-2	TGTGCCAGCTCAGGGGAGGGCTACACCTTC	CASSGEGYTF
TRBD1	TRBV6-5	-	TRBJ2-1	TGTGCCAGCAGTTACTCGACCAGGGGGTTTGGGAATGAGCAGTTCTTC	CASSYSTRGFGNEQFF
TRBD1	TRBV5-4	-	TRBJ2-7	TGTGCCAGCAGTAGGGACAGGCACTACGAGCAGTACTTC	CASSRDRHYEQYF
TRBD1	TRBV7-9	-	TRBJ2-7	TGTGCCAGCAGCTCCAAGACAGGGTCCTACGAGCAGTACTTC	CASSSKTGSYEQYF
-	TRBV6-4	medium-sized	TRBJ2-1	TGTGCCAGCAGTGACTCAGAGGAGGGCAATGAGCAGTTCTTC	CASSDSEEGNEQFF
TRBD2	TRBV7-6	-	TRBJ2-7	TGTGCCAGCAGCCCCACCCACAGCGGGAGTAATTCCTACGAGCAGTACTTC	CASSPTHSGSNSYEQYF